This T cell receptor (beta chain) originates from a study of blood T cell repertoires in COVID-19. Study context: Sources were T cells, B-cell-depleted T cells, or PBMCs; the material itself was cDNA or gDNA.

Original processing notes: It was from reference gene primer amplification that nucleated cell counts were estimated. The table came from immunoSEQ multiplex PCR; TCRdb's copy has only in-frame clones and leaves some out. Clonal size and the V and J genes are those of that table, whereas D and trimming came from the DNA. Of under 300,000 clones listed, about 85% were seen once; the top ten hold under 8%. Participant reports of clinical history set cohort assignment. A COVID-19 case was met by exposed participants within 2 weeks before study entry. The CDR3 length is 13 residues. Trimming removed 0 bases from V and 9 bases from J, with 10 bases in between. CDR1 and CDR2 (germline): SGHRS, YFSETQ.

V usage is TRBV5-1 and J usage is TRBJ2-1; D is undetermined. Sequencing was carried out using PBMCs or T cells enriched from blood (not recorded which). The clonotype was recovered from a woman in her forties or fifties who had been exposed to COVID-19. CDR3 protein: CASSLDGGTEQFF. The CDR3, as DNA: TGCGCCAGCAGCTTGGACGGCGGAACTGAGCAGTTCTTC.